This TCR beta chain was sequenced in a study of breast tumors, draining lymph nodes, adjacent tissues (dated by TCRdb to about 2016). Regarding the study in general: TCR beta repertoires were compared across tumor, adjacent nontumor tissue and axillary lymph nodes obtained from breast cancer patients. In human breast cancer, the study set out to evaluate how tumor, surrounding tissue and draining lymph node repertoires relate to one another and whether T cells may move between these sites. Findings and caveats that apply to the study as a whole: Tumor and nontumor tissue repertoires were found to be significantly more similar in luminal-like than in basal-like breast cancer. The data were judged consistent with most tumor T cells deriving from the lymph node and then expanding within tumor tissue. Tumors showed preferential V and J gene usage, and their T-cell repertoire diversity fell below that of lymph nodes yet above that of nontumor tissue. The conclusion that tumor T cells originate in lymph nodes was presented as consistent with a hypothesis rather than as directly demonstrated.

The run used an Illumina HiSeq 2000. TCR beta chain libraries were generated by multiplex PCR amplification. The amplified TCR beta chain products were analyzed by high-throughput sequencing. TCRdb's own reprocessing of the public reads used fastp at Q25 and MiXCR and kept productive beta chains. Identical CDR3 protein sequences are pooled into one entry, listed with their most common genes and DNA. In all, the sample holds 150,000 to 250,000 distinct CDR3 sequences, and 30% to 40% of those were seen once. Approximately 4.3% of the sample goes to the ten largest clones. Lymph node samples were obtained from the axillary draining lymph nodes of breast cancer patients. The CDR3, cysteine through phenylalanine, is 13 amino acids long. Solely the CDR3 DNA is kept, with 39 bases framed from the first base. V loses 1 base of germline sequence and J loses 10 bases, and the interval between the two ends is 11 bases. From the germline V gene (reference sequence), CDR1 is LNHDA and CDR2 is SQIVND.

The table lists this clonotype with many counts. The target of this receptor is not known. Qualities for individual bases were not recorded, and no much larger clone is one base off. What was sequenced was axillary lymph node tissue. The TCR sequence derives from a female donor with breast cancer. Some clones in this sample may be carry-over from other donors' samples. The chain links TRBV19 with TRBJ2-1, with no confidently assigned D gene. The nucleotide sequence reads as follows: TGTGCCAGTAGTATAGCCCAGACGAGGGAGCAGTTCTTC. This encodes CASSIAQTREQFF. The full variable domain, with segments outside the CDR3 supplied by the reference TRBV19 and TRBJ2-1 proteins, appears as DGGITQSPKYLFRKEGQNVTLSCEQNLNHDAMYWYRQDPGQGLRLIYYSQIVNDFQKGDIAEGYSVSREKKESFPLTVTSAQKNPTAFYLCASSIAQTREQFFGPGTRLTVL.